The entry below describes one TCR beta chain. These data are taken from a study of graft-versus-host responses after intestinal transplantation. Germline V gene sequence: CDR1 SGHVS, CDR2 FQNEAQ. V was shortened by 6 bases and J by 5 bases, with 13 bases between the two germline ends. This CDR3 has 13 residues. Graft-derived tissue was subjected to processing to liberate intraepithelial and lamina propria lymphocytes. Using immunoSEQ multiplex PCR, the repertoire was profiled, and TCRdb retains in-frame clones only, with some absent. In the table there are some 40,000 clones, approximately 90% of which are singletons.

This receptor was taken from a human patient who received an intestinal transplant, so some T cells may come from the graft donor. The genes are TRBV7-8 and TRBJ2-5, with a possible D match to TRBD2 (5 bases). Material: ileum tissue, obtained about 28 weeks after intestinal transplant. The CDR3 loop is CASRTTTGETQYF. The CDR3 region has the DNA TGTGCCAGCAGGACGACTACGGGTGAGACCCAGTACTTC.